This paragraph covers one T cell receptor beta chain sequence. The CDR3 totals 14 residues. Trimming at V came to 5 bases and at J to 6 bases, leaving 5 bases not matched to a gene. Germline CDR1 is SEHNR and CDR2 is FQNEAQ (reference sequence). The record originates from a study of blood T cell repertoires in COVID-19. In the study overall: Acute-phase and convalescent COVID-19 samples originated in the United States, Italy and Spain.

The repertoire was sequenced with immunoSEQ multiplex PCR; TCRdb's copy has only in-frame clones and lacks some. The sample has roughly 190,000 clones; around 83% are singletons. The rearrangement links TRBV7-9 to TRBJ1-5; TRBD1 matches 9 bases. The sequencing input was peripheral blood. The sequence was obtained from an elderly woman in a cohort sampled during active or convalescent COVID-19. The chain's CDR3 is CASSENRGLQPQHF. CDR3 nucleotide sequence: TGTGCCAGCAGCGAAAACAGGGGGCTTCAGCCCCAGCATTTT.